The clone carrying this TCR beta chain has a handful of counts. The data belong to a study of cytomegalovirus exposure and HLA in healthy donors. V shed 4 bases, J shed 1 base, and the junction held 14 bases outside the gene matches. The CDR3 has 19 residues. Germline loops: CDR1 SGHDN, CDR2 FVKESK. Primers for the PCR totalled 60 Vbeta and 13 Jbeta. Libraries were prepared by immunoSEQ multiplex PCR; TCRdb keeps only in-frame clonotypes and omits some of them. Counted here are 85,000 to 100,000 clones, over 75% occurring once; the ten biggest clones make up about 7%. The chain recombines TRBV14 with TRBJ2-3, with 10 bases matching TRBD2. This sequence was found in a man in his fifties in good health and CMV-seropositive. What was sequenced was PBMCs. CDR3 amino acids: CASSLTGTSARWGTDTQYF. CDR3 sequence (DNA): TGTGCCAGCAGCCTTACCGGGACTAGCGCCCGGTGGGGCACAGATACGCAGTATTTT.